The rows below give T cell receptor beta chains drawn from one sample of a study of identical twins. TCRdb reanalysed the 5' RACE reads using MiXCR and keeps one entry per CDR3 protein. Here the sample spans about 470,000 distinct CDR3 sequences, roughly 24% being singletons. The same sample was also used in a study of T cells expressing NK-cell markers.

The sequenced sample was CD4+ T cells sorted from blood. The source of these receptors is a young woman in good health. The CDR3 runs from the conserved cysteine through the conserved F or W. D genes are given only for firm matches. The size of a clone is reported for some rows only, either as once, few or many, or as a class for expanded clones.

CDR3 length	V gene	D gene	J gene	clone size	CDR3 DNA	CDR3 protein
14	TRBV18	.	TRBJ2-5	few	TGTGCCAGCTCACGCGGGACAGTCCAAGAGACCCAGTACTTC	CASSRGTVQETQYF
15	TRBV5-1	TRBD1	TRBJ2-3	few	TGCGCCAGCAGCTCCGGACAGGAAGGCACAGATACGCAGTATTTT	CASSSGQEGTDTQYF
14	TRBV15	.	TRBJ2-1	few	TGTGCCACTGGAGACAGAACTCTCTTCAATGAGCAGTTCTTC	CATGDRTLFNEQFF
13	TRBV5-1	TRBD2	TRBJ2-1	few	TGCGCCAGCAAGCCTAGCGGGAGTAATGAGCAGTTCTTC	CASKPSGSNEQFF
14	TRBV12-3/TRBV12-4	.	TRBJ2-7	.	TGTGCCAGCAGTTTTCGAGGGGGGGACTACGAGCAGTACTTC	CASSFRGGDYEQYF
13	TRBV15	TRBD1	TRBJ2-5	.	TGTGCCACCAGCAGATCACAGGGGGAGACCCAGTACTTC	CATSRSQGETQYF
15	TRBV4-3	.	TRBJ2-7	.	TGCGCCAGCAGCCAAGATTCGACCCTCTCCTACGAGCAGTACTTC	CASSQDSTLSYEQYF
13	TRBV20-1	.	TRBJ2-1	few	TGCAGTGCTAGCCCCGCTGGGGGGAATGAGCAGTTCTTC	CSASPAGGNEQFF
12	TRBV29-1	.	TRBJ1-1	few	TGCAGCGCCCTTCGGGCTAACACTGAAGCTTTCTTT	CSALRANTEAFF
10	TRBV20-1	.	TRBJ1-1	few	TGCAGTGTGATGGAATCTGAAGCTTTCTTT	CSVMESEAFF
13	TRBV9	.	TRBJ2-7	once	TGTGCCAGCAGCTACCTCCAATCGGGGGAGCAGTACTTC	CASSYLQSGEQYF
14	TRBV7-9	.	TRBJ1-1	few	TGTGCCAGCAGCCCTCGCAGGGATTCCACTGAAGCTTTCTTT	CASSPRRDSTEAFF
15	TRBV7-2	.	TRBJ2-3	.	TGTGCCAGCAGCTCGATGGGTGGTTTCACAGATACGCAGTATTTT	CASSSMGGFTDTQYF
14	TRBV5-1	.	TRBJ2-7	.	TGCGCCAGCAGCTTGGTGCTTGGGGATTACGAGCAGTACTTC	CASSLVLGDYEQYF
16	TRBV9	.	TRBJ2-2	.	TGTGCCAGCAGCGTAGGGGGAGGATTTAACACCGGGGAGCTGTTTTTT	CASSVGGGFNTGELFF
13	TRBV20-1	.	TRBJ1-2	.	TGCAGTGCTAGCGACACAGGAATTAGTGGCTACACCTTC	CSASDTGISGYTF
16	TRBV5-1	TRBD1	TRBJ1-2	few	TGCGCCAGCAGCCCTACCCCGGGACAGGGGGCGCCTGGCTACACCTTC	CASSPTPGQGAPGYTF
13	TRBV20-1	TRBD2	TRBJ2-7	.	TGCAGTGCTAAACTAGCGGGGATCTACGAGCAGTATTTC	CSAKLAGIYEQYF
13	TRBV20-1	TRBD2	TRBJ2-3	few	TGCAGTGTGGGGCGGGGGGTCACAGATACGCAGTATTTT	CSVGRGVTDTQYF
15	TRBV6-2/TRBV6-3	TRBD2	TRBJ2-7	.	TGTGCCAGCAGGCTCACGCTAGCGGACTCCTACGAGCAGTACTTC	CASRLTLADSYEQYF
18	TRBV11-1	.	TRBJ1-4	once	TGTGCCAGCAGCCGCCCTAGGGGGGGCGCAGGAACTAATGAAAAACTGTTTTTT	CASSRPRGGAGTNEKLFF
14	TRBV29-1	.	TRBJ1-4	few	TGCAGCGTGCTACTATCAAACCGGGAGGAAAAACTGTTTTTT	CSVLLSNREEKLFF
16	TRBV11-2	.	TRBJ2-1	.	TGTGCCAGCAGCTTAGGGACAAGCCGGCGCTACAATGAGCAGTTCTTC	CASSLGTSRRYNEQFF
13	TRBV7-9	.	TRBJ1-2	many	TGTGCCAGCAGCTTAGGTGTTAACTATGGCTACACCTTC	CASSLGVNYGYTF
15	TRBV7-2	TRBD2	TRBJ2-1	many	TGTGCCAGCAGTCCCGGGACTACCACCTACAATGAGCAGTTCTTC	CASSPGTTTYNEQFF
13	TRBV7-2	.	TRBJ2-5	few	TGTGCCAGCAGCTTTTCCAGACAAGAGACCCAGTACTTC	CASSFSRQETQYF
16	TRBV6-2/TRBV6-3	.	TRBJ2-5	.	TGTGCCAGCAGTCCTAACCGGGGCCAGGACCAAGAGACCCAGTACTTC	CASSPNRGQDQETQYF
11	TRBV20-1	.	TRBJ2-3	.	TGCAGAGTGTCTAGCACAGATACGCAGTATTTT	CRVSSTDTQYF
14	TRBV4-1	.	TRBJ1-6	.	TGCGCCAGCAGCCAAGAGGGGGTTGGTTCACCCCTCCACTTT	CASSQEGVGSPLHF
16	TRBV7-2	.	TRBJ2-6	few	TGTGCCAGCAGTTGGTCAATGGGTGCTGGGGCCAACGTCCTGACTTTC	CASSWSMGAGANVLTF
16	TRBV7-9	TRBD2	TRBJ2-7	few	TGTGCCAGCAGCTCTCCGGCTAGCGGGGTTACCTACGAGCAGTACTTC	CASSSPASGVTYEQYF
14	TRBV10-1	.	TRBJ2-5	few	TGCGCCAGCAGTGAGTCAGGGCAGGGCGAGACCCAGTACTTC	CASSESGQGETQYF
13	TRBV5-1	.	TRBJ1-1	.	TGCGCCAGCAGCTATACTGGGGGCACTGAAGCTTTCTTT	CASSYTGGTEAFF
15	TRBV12-3/TRBV12-4	TRBD2	TRBJ2-7	few	TGTGCCAGCAATACCCTAGCGGGAGGACCAGACGAGCAGTACTTC	CASNTLAGGPDEQYF
15	TRBV5-1	.	TRBJ2-7	.	TGCGCCAGCAGCTCCCGCCCCGGGGACCACTACGAGCAGTACTTC	CASSSRPGDHYEQYF
14	TRBV5-1	.	TRBJ1-1	many	TGCGCCAGCACCCCTAGTGCGGAGAACACTGAAGCTTTCTTT	CASTPSAENTEAFF
16	TRBV6-1	.	TRBJ2-1	few	TGTGCCAGCATCCCGGAGGGTGAGGCCGCCTACAATGAGCAGTTCTTC	CASIPEGEAAYNEQFF
17	TRBV9	TRBD2	TRBJ2-1	few	TGTGCCAGCAGCTCCCTAGGGACTAGCGGGGGGGCCCATGAGCAGTTCTTC	CASSSLGTSGGAHEQFF
15	TRBV12-3/TRBV12-4	.	TRBJ2-7	few	TGTGCCAGCAGCCGATTAGGGAGGGGGACCTACGAGCAGTACTTC	CASSRLGRGTYEQYF
14	TRBV12-3/TRBV12-4	.	TRBJ2-7	few	TGTGCCAGCAGTCCATTGCGGACTGGCTACGAGCAGTACTTC	CASSPLRTGYEQYF
15	TRBV5-1	TRBD2	TRBJ2-1	few	TGCGCCAGCGGGGGAGCGGGAGCTTCCTACAATGAGCAGTTCTTC	CASGGAGASYNEQFF
16	TRBV5-1	TRBD1	TRBJ1-6	many	TGCGCCAGCAGCTCAGGACAGGCTGGCCTCAATTCACCCCTCCACTTT	CASSSGQAGLNSPLHF
15	TRBV12-3/TRBV12-4	TRBD2	TRBJ2-7	.	TGTGCCAGCAGCCGGACTAGCGGAAACCCCTACGAGCAGTACTTC	CASSRTSGNPYEQYF
15	TRBV7-9	TRBD1	TRBJ1-2	few	TGTGCCAGCAGCTTAAGCACAGGGGGCAGCTATGGCTACACCTTC	CASSLSTGGSYGYTF
14	TRBV9	.	TRBJ2-1	.	TGTGCCAGCAGCGTAGTGCCAGGCTACAATGAGCAGTTCTTC	CASSVVPGYNEQFF
17	TRBV19	.	TRBJ1-5	few	TGTGCCAGTAATGGTGGGGGCGCGACTTATAGCAATCAGCCCCAGCATTTT	CASNGGGATYSNQPQHF
15	TRBV5-1	TRBD1	TRBJ2-6	few	TGCGCCAGCAGTCGAACAGGGGTTGGGGCCAACGTCCTGACTTTC	CASSRTGVGANVLTF
13	TRBV20-1	.	TRBJ1-3	.	TGCAGTGCTTATACATCAGCTGGAAACACCATATATTTT	CSAYTSAGNTIYF
15	TRBV5-5	.	TRBJ1-1	many	TGTGCCAGCAGCCAATACGGGACGTCGAACACTGAAGCTTTCTTT	CASSQYGTSNTEAFF
17	TRBV6-5	TRBD2	TRBJ2-3	few	TGTGCCAGCAGTTACTCGAGGACTAGCGGGAGGTGGGATACGCAGTATTTT	CASSYSRTSGRWDTQYF
16	TRBV20-1	TRBD1	TRBJ2-3	once	TGCAGTGCTAGAGAATGGACAGGGGTTTGGACAGATACGCAGTATTTT	CSAREWTGVWTDTQYF
13	TRBV7-2	.	TRBJ2-2	.	TGTGCCAGCAGCTTATTTGGGGAAGGGGAGCTGTTTTTT	CASSLFGEGELFF
16	TRBV5-1	.	TRBJ2-6	.	TGCGCCAGCAGCTTGGGGGGGACCGCGGGGGCCAACGTCCTGACTTTC	CASSLGGTAGANVLTF
13	TRBV11-2	.	TRBJ2-3	many	TGTGCCAGCAGCTTCAGGGCAAGGGATACGCAGTATTTT	CASSFRARDTQYF
18	TRBV4-3	.	TRBJ1-4	.	TGCGCCAGCAGCCAAGATCATTCTGTCGGCGCAACTAATGAAAAACTGTTTTTT	CASSQDHSVGATNEKLFF
16	TRBV6-1	.	TRBJ2-1	few	TGTGCCAGCAGCCGCCTATACCGGGTCGGCGACAATGAGCAGTTCTTC	CASSRLYRVGDNEQFF
14	TRBV21-1	.	TRBJ2-3	.	TGTGCCAGCAGCGCTCGGGACAACTCAGATACGCAGTATTTT	CASSARDNSDTQYF
14	TRBV6-2/TRBV6-3	TRBD2	TRBJ2-4	.	TGTGCCAGCAGCCGTCTAGCGGGAGAAAACATTCAGTACTTC	CASSRLAGENIQYF
16	TRBV20-1	TRBD2	TRBJ2-3	few	TGCAGTGCTAGACGATCAAGCGGGGGGAAGACAGATACGCAGTATTTT	CSARRSSGGKTDTQYF
20	TRBV6-1	TRBD2	TRBJ2-7	few	TGTGCCAGCAGTGCAGATGGGACTAGCGGGAGTCAACCCATTTCCTACGAGCAGTACTTC	CASSADGTSGSQPISYEQYF